The rows below give T cell receptor beta chains drawn from one sample of a study of CD8+ T cells in alopecia areata. The protocol was immunoSEQ multiplex PCR, while the TCRdb copy is restricted to in-frame clones and leaves out a portion. The sample lists under 150,000 clones; 50% to 65% were seen once. The starting material was CD4+ T cells sorted from blood, obtained at week 24, from a patient treated with tofacitinib. All receptors derive from a human donor with alopecia areata. CDR3s include the opening cysteine and the closing phenylalanine or tryptophan. The D gene is left open where the match is weak. The size field is filled for only some rows; it gives once, few, many or a size class.

TRBV6-5	.	TRBJ2-2	.	TGTGCCAGCGTAGGGACCTCCGGGGAGCTGTTTTTT	CASVGTSGELFF
TRBV4-2	TRBD1	TRBJ1-2	few	TGTGCCAGCAGCCAAGCAGTCTTACAGGGGAATGGCTACACCTTC	CASSQAVLQGNGYTF
TRBV5-1	.	TRBJ1-1	.	TGCGCCAGCAGCGCTGCGACGGCGAACACTGAAGCTTTCTTT	CASSAATANTEAFF
TRBV30	.	TRBJ1-5	.	TGTGCCTGGAGTGTGGGATTCGGCAATCAGCCCCAGCATTTT	CAWSVGFGNQPQHF
TRBV6-5	.	TRBJ1-1	.	TGTGCCAGCAGCCCAGCACAGGGTGCCCCTGAAGCTTTCTTT	CASSPAQGAPEAFF
TRBV9	.	TRBJ2-3	.	TGTGCCAGCACCCCTCATACAGGGACCACAGATACGCAGTATTTT	CASTPHTGTTDTQYF
TRBV7-2	TRBD2	TRBJ2-1	.	TGTGCCAGCAGCTCGGGACTAGCGGCCTACAATGAGCAGTTCTTC	CASSSGLAAYNEQFF
TRBV7-7	TRBD1	TRBJ2-3	.	TGTGCTAGCAGCAGCGGGACAGGGGTTAGCACAGATACGCAGTATTTT	CASSSGTGVSTDTQYF
TRBV27	.	TRBJ1-6	.	TGTGCCAGCAGTTTCGGGAATTCACCCCTCCACTTT	CASSFGNSPLHF
TRBV29-1	.	TRBJ2-2	few	TGCAGCGCCGGGACAACGAACACCGGGGAGCTGTTTTTT	CSAGTTNTGELFF
TRBV9	.	TRBJ2-4	few	TGTGCCAGCAGTCGACAGGCCGTGGACATTCAGTACTTC	CASSRQAVDIQYF
TRBV6-5	.	TRBJ2-1	.	TGTGCCAGCAGTTACTCGTACCGGGGGGCCCGGAATGAGCAGTTCTTC	CASSYSYRGARNEQFF
TRBV6-6	TRBD1	TRBJ1-5	.	TGTGCCAGCAGTCAGGACAGGGTAAGACAGCCCCAGCATTTT	CASSQDRVRQPQHF
TRBV6-5	TRBD1	TRBJ1-1	.	TGTGCCAGCAGTTGGGGACAGGGGAACACTGAAGCTTTCTTT	CASSWGQGNTEAFF
TRBV5-1	TRBD2	TRBJ2-3	.	TGCGCCAGCAGCTTGGACGACCCGGGAGGAGATACGCAGTATTTT	CASSLDDPGGDTQYF
TRBV25-1	.	TRBJ1-1	few	TGTGCCAGCAGTGAAGTTTGGGGGGCCGGCACTGAAGCTTTCTTT	CASSEVWGAGTEAFF
TRBV2	.	TRBJ2-1	.	TGTGCCAGCGACAACGGTGAGCAGTTCTTC	CASDNGEQFF
TRBV4-3	TRBD2	TRBJ2-3	few	TGCGCCAGCAGCCAAGATTGGGCGACTAGCGGCCCAGATACGCAGTATTTT	CASSQDWATSGPDTQYF
TRBV29-1	TRBD1	TRBJ2-7	.	TGCAGCGCTGGGGTGACAGGGATCGACGAGCAGTACTTC	CSAGVTGIDEQYF
TRBV30	.	TRBJ1-5	once	TGTGCCTGGTCCCAGGGCAATCAGCCCCAGCATTTT	CAWSQGNQPQHF
TRBV23-1	.	TRBJ1-4	few	TGCGCCAGCAGTCAATACTGTGAAAAACTGTTTTTT	CASSQYCEKLFF
TRBV7-2	.	TRBJ2-1	few	TGTGCCAGCAGCTTTCGGCTGGTCACCAATGAGCAGTTCTTC	CASSFRLVTNEQFF
TRBV9	TRBD2	TRBJ2-1	once	TGTGCCAGCAGCGTAACAAGCGGGGGGGAGCAGTTCTTC	CASSVTSGGEQFF
TRBV5-1	TRBD1	TRBJ2-7	.	TGCGCCAGCAGCTTGCCGGGACAGGGGAACGAGCAGTACTTC	CASSLPGQGNEQYF
TRBV29-1	.	TRBJ1-2	.	TGCAGCGTTGATGTGGGAGGGATTCGTGGCTACACCTTC	CSVDVGGIRGYTF
TRBV6-5	.	TRBJ1-1	.	TGTGCCAGCAGTTACAGTACAATCCGTAACACTGAAGCTTTCTTT	CASSYSTIRNTEAFF
TRBV9	TRBD1	TRBJ2-7	once	TGTGCCAGCAGCCCCGGGACAGGGACCTACGAGCAGTACTTC	CASSPGTGTYEQYF
TRBV10-3	.	TRBJ1-3	.	TGTGCCATCAGCCCAGACGGGACCCGGGGAAACACCATATATTTT	CAISPDGTRGNTIYF
TRBV2	.	TRBJ2-3	.	TGTGCCAGCAGTTCGGGACATCTGGGTTCAGATACGCAGTATTTT	CASSSGHLGSDTQYF